Following are 20 T cell receptor beta chains from one sample sequenced in a study of cytomegalovirus exposure and HLA in healthy donors. Primers included in the PCR were 60 Vbeta and 13 Jbeta primers. Here immunoSEQ multiplex PCR was the method, and the copy in TCRdb shows in-frame clones only, minus some. The sample has roughly 80,000 clones, 80% to 90% seen once. Material for sequencing was PBMCs. Receptors originate from a woman under 40 in good health and CMV-seronegative.

The chain carries TRBV5-4 and TRBJ2-6; 7 nucleotides align to TRBD1. Germline V CDR1 and CDR2: SGHNT, YYREEE (reference sequence). Unmatched junction bases numbered 5, after V lost 4 bases and J lost 1 base. There are 16 residues in the CDR3. For the CDR3, the DNA is TGTGCCAGCAGCCCGACAGGGAGTTCTGGGGCCAACGTCCTGACTTTC. Protein product: CASSPTGSSGANVLTF.

The CDR3 DNA reads TGCGCCAGCAGTGAGTGGGGGGGGCGCGACTATGGCTACACCTTC. Translating it yields CASSEWGGRDYGYTF. V and J are TRBV10-2 and TRBJ1-2; the D gene is possibly TRBD1 (6 bases). Germline V gives CDR1 WSHSY, CDR2 SAAADI. Trimming took 1 base from V and 3 from J, leaving 12 bases between them. The CDR3 has 15 amino acids.

This clone was recorded once. The V call is TRBV5-6, the J call TRBJ1-1; possibly TRBD1 for D (6 bases). This CDR3 is built from 16 residues. CDR1 is SGHDT, CDR2 YYEEEE, per germline. V was clipped by 3 bases and J by 3 bases, with 18 bases between them. The CDR3 DNA is TGTGCCAGCAGCTCGCCGGACAGCGAGATTCACACTGAAGCTTTCTTT. The encoded protein is CASSSPDSEIHTEAFF.

V usage is TRBV6-5 and J usage is TRBJ2-2; D might be TRBD1 (5 bases). In germline, CDR1 is MNHEY, CDR2 SVGAGI. V shed 0 bases and J shed 9 bases, with 5 bases lying between them. The CDR3 extends over 12 amino acids. This chain's CDR3 is CASSYSGRELFF. CDR3 nucleotides: TGTGCCAGCAGTTACTCGGGGCGGGAGCTGTTTTTT.

The chain uses TRBV23-1 and TRBJ1-5; 8 bases match TRBD1. TRBV23-1 is annotated as an ORF whose role is uncertain. Trimming took 3 bases from V and 7 from J; bases not matched to a gene: 20. The CDR3 has 19 amino acids. The CDR3 DNA reads as TGCGCCAGCAGTCACTACGAACAGGGGGATGAGCGAATGGACCAGCCCCAGCATTTT. As protein: CASSHYEQGDERMDQPQHF.

V and J are TRBV19 and TRBJ1-5; D might be TRBD1 (5 bases). Germline CDR1 reads LNHDA; CDR2 reads SQIVND (reference sequence). V was clipped by 6 bases and J by 0 bases, with 15 bases between them. This CDR3 region has 16 residues. The CDR3 nucleotides read TGTGCCAGTAGCCTTCGGGGGGGATATAGCAATCAGCCCCAGCATTTT. Its translation is CASSLRGGYSNQPQHF.

The J gene is TRBJ2-1, the V gene TRBV28, with TRBD1 matching 10 bases. Trimming at V came to 7 bases and at J to 7 bases, leaving 16 bases not matched to a gene. Germline CDR1 MDHEN, CDR2 SYDVKM. This CDR3 spans 17 amino acids. The CDR3, as DNA: TGTGCCAGCACCCCTATGGGTAGGGACAGGGGATGGAATGAGCAGTTCTTC. Encoded protein: CASTPMGRDRGWNEQFF.

The rearrangement links TRBV5-1 to TRBJ2-7; 9 positions agree with TRBD1. J gave up 2 bases and V 3 bases, and 3 bases lay outside the gene matches. The CDR3 is 14 amino acids. In germline, CDR1 is SGHRS, CDR2 YFSETQ. The CDR3 DNA is TGCGCCAGCAGCTCCGGGGACAGGGCCTACGAGCAGTACTTC. Translating gives CASSSGDRAYEQYF. Full variable domain (rest looked up from reference TRBV5-1 and TRBJ2-7): KAGVTQTPRYLIKTRGQQVTLSCSPISGHRSVSWYQQTPGQGLQFLFEYFSETQRNKGNFPGRFSGRQFSNSRSEMNVSTLELGDSALYLCASSSGDRAYEQYFGPGTRLTVT.

The J gene is TRBJ2-2, the V gene TRBV6-1; D remains ambiguous. V was shortened by 7 bases and J by 6 bases, with 15 bases between the two germline ends. Germline-derived CDR1 and CDR2 are MNHNS and SASEGT. This CDR3 spans 14 amino acids. The CDR3 region is CASTTIPGAGELFF. The CDR3 coding sequence is TGTGCCAGCACCACGATTCCTGGAGCCGGGGAGCTGTTTTTT.

The chain uses TRBV11-2 and TRBJ2-5; D remains ambiguous. Germline CDR1 reads SGHAT; CDR2 reads FQNNGV. The CDR3 is 12 residues long. The V end lost 3 bases, the J end lost 0 bases, and 2 bases lay between the germline ends. The CDR3 region is CASSFDQETQYF. DNA for the CDR3: TGTGCCAGCAGCTTCGACCAAGAGACCCAGTACTTC.

Comments on this clone: Other DNA variants within this sample encode the same CDR3. The chain employs TRBV27 and TRBJ2-7; 8 bases are a match to TRBD2. This CDR3 is 13 amino acids long. The J segment lost 6 bases and the V segment lost 3 bases, leaving 4 bases of the junction unmatched. Germline V gene data show CDR1 as MNHEY and CDR2 as SMNVEV (reference sequence). This chain's CDR3 is CASSFPGGFEQYF. The CDR3 region has the DNA TGTGCCAGCAGTTTTCCGGGAGGGTTCGAGCAGTACTTC.

The CDR3 region is CASSAGTQYF. The DNA of the CDR3 is TGCGCCAGCAGTGCCGGTACGCAGTATTTT. The chain has TRBV10-1 and TRBJ2-3, with D hard to call. Germline CDR1 is WNHNN and CDR2 is SYGVQD (reference sequence). This CDR3 has 10 residues. V was cut by 4 bases and J by 8 bases, with 4 bases left in between.

The chain joins TRBV28 to TRBJ2-3; no definite D call. CDR1 is MDHEN, CDR2 SYDVKM, per germline. The CDR3 runs 15 residues. The V end lost 10 bases, the J end lost 1 base, and 18 bases lay between the germline ends. The CDR3 DNA reads as TGTGCCACCCAAGAACCCCGAGGCGGCACAGATACGCAGTATTTT. Encoded protein: CATQEPRGGTDTQYF.

Details on this clone: One junction end disagrees with the germline gene, perhaps due to a read error. J is TRBJ2-5 and V is TRBV7-7, with 13 bases identical to TRBD2. CDR1 is SSHAT, CDR2 FNYEAQ, per germline (reference sequence). This CDR3 has 18 residues. This CDR3 is CASSLGTSGIGIGETQYF. Here the CDR3 DNA reads TGTGCTAGCAGCTTAGGGACTAGCGGGATCGGGATAGGGGAGACCCAGTACTTC.

With respect to this clone: The junction differs from germline at one of its ends, possibly a read error. This chain uses TRBV2 with TRBJ2-5; 10 bases line up with TRBD2. The CDR3 runs 14 residues. Germline loops: CDR1 SNHLY, CDR2 FYNNEI. The CDR3 DNA reads as TGTGCCAGCAGTCGGACTAGCGGAGAAGAGGCCCAGTACTTC. This gives the protein CASSRTSGEEAQYF.

V usage is TRBV28 and J usage is TRBJ1-1, with 8 nucleotides matching TRBD1. The ends lost 6 bases at V and 1 base at J; junction bases unmatched: 7. The CDR3 has 15 amino acids. The germline CDR1 and CDR2 sequences are MDHEN and SYDVKM. The CDR3 loop reads CASRGPGTGNTEAFF. CDR3 sequence (DNA): TGTGCCAGCAGAGGCCCCGGGACAGGGAACACTGAAGCTTTCTTT.

V gene TRBV30 combines with J gene TRBJ2-7; 11 bases align to TRBD2. The ends lost 5 bases at V and 4 bases at J; junction bases unmatched: 4. This CDR3 is built from 13 residues. Germline CDR1 reads GTSNPN; CDR2 reads SVGIG (reference sequence). Written as DNA, the CDR3 is TGTGCCTGGGGGACTAGCGGCAGTTACGAGCAGTACTTC. This sequence encodes CAWGTSGSYEQYF.

The V and J genes are TRBV19 and TRBJ1-1, with no clear D. The CDR3 is made up of 13 amino acids. Germline V gene data show CDR1 as LNHDA and CDR2 as SQIVND (reference sequence). Trimming left V 3 bases short and J 4 bases short, with 9 bases between. The CDR3 DNA reads as TGTGCCAGTAGTATGATCCCGGGCACTGAAGCTTTCTTT. This encodes CASSMIPGTEAFF. The full variable domain, rest sourced from reference TRBV19 and TRBJ1-1, is DGGITQSPKYLFRKEGQNVTLSCEQNLNHDAMYWYRQDPGQGLRLIYYSQIVNDFQKGDIAEGYSVSREKKESFPLTVTSAQKNPTAFYLCASSMIPGTEAFFGQGTRLTVV.

The gene calls are TRBV11-2 and TRBJ2-7; TRBD2 matches 7 bases. Germline V gene data show CDR1 as SGHAT and CDR2 as FQNNGV. The V segment lost 2 bases and the J segment 0 bases; nucleotides outside the gene matches: 7. The CDR3 has 16 amino acids. CDR3 protein: CASSLQWGTNSYEQYF. DNA of the CDR3: TGTGCCAGCAGCTTACAATGGGGGACTAACTCCTACGAGCAGTACTTC.

The chain uses TRBV7-6 and TRBJ2-1; the match to TRBD2 covers 8 bases. After removal of 3 bases from V and 0 bases from J, the junction contained 4 bases not matched to a gene. The germline V gene has CDR1 SGHVS and CDR2 FNYEAQ. The CDR3 is 16 residues long. Written as DNA, the CDR3 is TGTGCCAGCAGCTTTCGCGGGAGGAGCTCCTACAATGAGCAGTTCTTC. Its translation is CASSFRGRSSYNEQFF.